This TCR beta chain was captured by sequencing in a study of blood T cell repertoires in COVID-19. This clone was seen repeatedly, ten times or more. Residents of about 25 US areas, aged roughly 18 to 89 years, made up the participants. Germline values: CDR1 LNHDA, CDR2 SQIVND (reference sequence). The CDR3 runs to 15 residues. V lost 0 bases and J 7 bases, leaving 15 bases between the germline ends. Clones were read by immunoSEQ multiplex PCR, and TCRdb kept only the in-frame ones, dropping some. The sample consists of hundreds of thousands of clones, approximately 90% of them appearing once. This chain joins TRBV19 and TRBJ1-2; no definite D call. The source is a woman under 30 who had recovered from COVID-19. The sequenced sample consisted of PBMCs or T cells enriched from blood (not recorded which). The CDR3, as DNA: TGTGCCAGTAGTATAGATCTTGACGCGGGAGGTGGCTACACCTTC. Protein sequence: CASSIDLDAGGGYTF.